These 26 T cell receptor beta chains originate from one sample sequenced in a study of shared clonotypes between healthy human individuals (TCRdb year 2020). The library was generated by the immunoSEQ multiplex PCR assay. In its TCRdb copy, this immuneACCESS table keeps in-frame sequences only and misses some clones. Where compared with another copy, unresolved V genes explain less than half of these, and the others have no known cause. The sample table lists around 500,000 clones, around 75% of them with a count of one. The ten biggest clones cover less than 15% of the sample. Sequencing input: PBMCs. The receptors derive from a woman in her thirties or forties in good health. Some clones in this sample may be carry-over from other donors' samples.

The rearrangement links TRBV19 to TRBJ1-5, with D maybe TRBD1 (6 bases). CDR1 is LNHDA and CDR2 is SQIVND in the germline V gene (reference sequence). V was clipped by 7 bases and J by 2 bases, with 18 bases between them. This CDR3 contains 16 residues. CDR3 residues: CASMGDWGPGNQPQHF. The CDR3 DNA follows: TGTGCCAGTATGGGGGATTGGGGGCCTGGCAATCAGCCCCAGCATTTT.

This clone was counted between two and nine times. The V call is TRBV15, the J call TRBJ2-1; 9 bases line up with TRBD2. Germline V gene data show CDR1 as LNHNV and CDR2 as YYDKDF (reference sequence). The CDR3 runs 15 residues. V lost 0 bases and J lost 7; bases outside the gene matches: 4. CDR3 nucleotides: TGTGCCACCAGCAGAGATCTAGCGGGATGGAATGAGCAGTTCTTC. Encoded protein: CATSRDLAGWNEQFF.

CDR3 region: CASSPPRGLETQYF. Here the CDR3 DNA reads TGTGCCAGCTCACCACCGAGGGGGCTAGAGACCCAGTACTTC. The chain is built from TRBV18 and TRBJ2-5; 7 bases map to TRBD1. CDR1 KGHSH and CDR2 LQKENI come from the germline V gene. V lost 0 bases to trimming and J lost 4 bases; unmatched junction nucleotides: 2. The CDR3 runs 14 residues.

The CDR3: CASSDADRDEQFF. The CDR3 coding sequence is TGTGCCAGCAGTGACGCGGACAGGGATGAGCAGTTCTTC. The chain is built from TRBV6-4 and TRBJ2-1, with TRBD1 matching over 8 bases. The V gene's germline CDR1 is MRHNA and CDR2 SNTAGT. The CDR3 loop spans 13 amino acids. V was pared by 2 bases and J by 8 bases, with 2 bases of the junction left unmatched.

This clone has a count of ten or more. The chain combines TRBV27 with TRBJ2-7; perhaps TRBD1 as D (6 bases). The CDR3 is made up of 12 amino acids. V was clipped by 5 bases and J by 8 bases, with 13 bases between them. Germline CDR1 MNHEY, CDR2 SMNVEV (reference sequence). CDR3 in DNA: TGTGCCAGCAGTCGTCAGGGGTACCAGCAGTACTTC. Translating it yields CASSRQGYQQYF.

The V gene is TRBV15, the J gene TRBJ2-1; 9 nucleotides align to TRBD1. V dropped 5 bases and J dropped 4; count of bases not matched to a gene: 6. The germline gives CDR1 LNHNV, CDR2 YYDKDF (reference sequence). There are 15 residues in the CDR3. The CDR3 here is CATSGTGTGYNEQFF. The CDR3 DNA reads TGTGCCACCAGCGGGACCGGGACAGGGTACAATGAGCAGTTCTTC. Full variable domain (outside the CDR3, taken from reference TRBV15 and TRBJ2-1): DAMVIQNPRYQVTQFGKPVTLSCSQTLNHNVMYWYQQKSSQAPKLLFHYYDKDFNNEADTPDNFQSRRPNTSFCFLDIRSPGLGDTAMYLCATSGTGTGYNEQFFGPGTRLTVL.

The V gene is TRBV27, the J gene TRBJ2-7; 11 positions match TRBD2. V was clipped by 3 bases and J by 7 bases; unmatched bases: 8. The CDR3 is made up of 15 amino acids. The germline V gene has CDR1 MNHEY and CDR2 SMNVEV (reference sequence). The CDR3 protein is CASSFGLAGGGEQYF. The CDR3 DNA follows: TGTGCCAGCAGTTTTGGGCTAGCGGGAGGTGGTGAGCAGTACTTC.

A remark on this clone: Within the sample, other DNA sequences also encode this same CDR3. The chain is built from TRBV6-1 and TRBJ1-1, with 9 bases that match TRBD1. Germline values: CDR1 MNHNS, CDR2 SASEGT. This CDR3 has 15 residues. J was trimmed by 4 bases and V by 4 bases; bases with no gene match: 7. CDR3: CASSGTGVSGTEAFF. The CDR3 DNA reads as TGTGCCAGCAGTGGGACAGGGGTATCAGGCACTGAAGCTTTCTTT.

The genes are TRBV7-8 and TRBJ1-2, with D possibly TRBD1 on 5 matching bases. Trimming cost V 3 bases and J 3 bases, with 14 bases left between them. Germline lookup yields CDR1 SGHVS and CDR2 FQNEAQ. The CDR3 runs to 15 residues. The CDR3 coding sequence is TGTGCCAGCAGCTTGGGGGATTGGAACTACTATGGCTACACCTTC. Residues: CASSLGDWNYYGYTF.

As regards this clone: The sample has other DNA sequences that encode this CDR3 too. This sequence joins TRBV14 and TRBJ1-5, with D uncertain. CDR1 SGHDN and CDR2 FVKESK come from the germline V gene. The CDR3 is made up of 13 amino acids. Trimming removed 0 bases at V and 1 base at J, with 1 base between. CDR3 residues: CASSQDSNQPQHF. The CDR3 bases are TGTGCCAGCAGCCAAGACAGCAATCAGCCCCAGCATTTT.

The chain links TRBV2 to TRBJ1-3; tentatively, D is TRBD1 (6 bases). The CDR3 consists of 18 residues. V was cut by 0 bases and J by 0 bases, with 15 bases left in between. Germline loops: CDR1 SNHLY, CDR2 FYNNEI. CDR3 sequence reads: CASSEAWTDIHSGNTIYF. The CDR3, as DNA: TGTGCCAGCAGTGAAGCGTGGACAGACATACACTCTGGAAACACCATATATTTT.

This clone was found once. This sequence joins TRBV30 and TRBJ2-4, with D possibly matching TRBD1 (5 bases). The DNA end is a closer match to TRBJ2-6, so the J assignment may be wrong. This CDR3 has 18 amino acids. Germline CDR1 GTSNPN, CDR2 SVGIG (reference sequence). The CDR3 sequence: CAWSVDQGSYSGANVLTF. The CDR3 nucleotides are TGTGCCTGGAGTGTAGACCAGGGTTCATACTCTGGGGCCAACGTCCTGACTTTC.

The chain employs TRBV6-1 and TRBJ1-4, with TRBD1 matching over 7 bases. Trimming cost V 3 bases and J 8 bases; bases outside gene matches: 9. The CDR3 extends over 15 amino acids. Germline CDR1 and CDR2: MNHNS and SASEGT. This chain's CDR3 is CASSESEGAGEKLFF. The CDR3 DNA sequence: TGTGCCAGCAGTGAGAGTGAGGGGGCGGGAGAAAAACTGTTTTTT.

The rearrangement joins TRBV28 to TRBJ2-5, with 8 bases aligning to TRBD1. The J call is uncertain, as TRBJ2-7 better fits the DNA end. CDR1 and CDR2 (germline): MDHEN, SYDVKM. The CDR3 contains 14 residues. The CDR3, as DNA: TGTGCCAGCAGTTCGGACAGGGTCTCCTACGAGCAGTACTTC. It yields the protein CASSSDRVSYEQYF.

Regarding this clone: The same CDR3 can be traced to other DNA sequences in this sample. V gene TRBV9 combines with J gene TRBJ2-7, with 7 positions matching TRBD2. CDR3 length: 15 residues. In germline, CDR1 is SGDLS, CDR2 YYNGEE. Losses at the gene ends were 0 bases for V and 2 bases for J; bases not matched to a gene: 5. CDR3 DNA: TGTGCCAGCAGCGTAGGATTAGCGGGCACCTACGAGCAGTACTTC. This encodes CASSVGLAGTYEQYF.

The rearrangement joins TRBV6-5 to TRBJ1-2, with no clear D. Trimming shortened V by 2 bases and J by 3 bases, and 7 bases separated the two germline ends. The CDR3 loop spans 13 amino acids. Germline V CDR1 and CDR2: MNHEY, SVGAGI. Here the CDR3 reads CASSYVSHYGYTF. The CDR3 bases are TGTGCCAGCAGTTACGTCAGCCACTATGGCTACACCTTC.

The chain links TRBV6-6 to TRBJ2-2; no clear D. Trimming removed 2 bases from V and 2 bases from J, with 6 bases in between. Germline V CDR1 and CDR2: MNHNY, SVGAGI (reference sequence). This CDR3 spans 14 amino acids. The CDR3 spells CASSYHSNTGELFF. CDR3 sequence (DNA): TGTGCCAGCAGTTACCACTCCAACACCGGGGAGCTGTTTTTT.

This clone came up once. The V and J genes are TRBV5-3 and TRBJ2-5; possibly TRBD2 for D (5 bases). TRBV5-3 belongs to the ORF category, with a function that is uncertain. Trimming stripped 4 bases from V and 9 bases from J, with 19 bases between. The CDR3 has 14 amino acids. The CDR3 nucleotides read TGTGCCAGAAGCCCGGACTCCCTGGTGCGGCCCCAGTACTTC. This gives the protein CARSPDSLVRPQYF.

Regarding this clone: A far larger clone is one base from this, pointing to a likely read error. The CDR3: CASSQDEGSGSNEQFF. The CDR3 DNA reads as TGCGCCAGCAGCCAAGATGAAGGTAGCGGGAGCAATGAGCAGTTCTTC. The chain uses TRBV4-1 and TRBJ2-1, with 9 bases fitting TRBD2. Germline loops: CDR1 MGHRA, CDR2 YSYEKL. This CDR3 comprises 16 residues. V gave up 0 bases and J gave up 6 bases; unmatched junction bases: 6.

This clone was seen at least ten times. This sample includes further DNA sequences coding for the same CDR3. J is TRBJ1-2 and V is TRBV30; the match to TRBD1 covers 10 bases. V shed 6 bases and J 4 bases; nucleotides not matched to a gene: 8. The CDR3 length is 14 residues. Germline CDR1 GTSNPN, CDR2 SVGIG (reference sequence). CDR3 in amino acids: CACRQGAPFYGYTF. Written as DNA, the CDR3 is TGTGCCTGTAGACAGGGGGCCCCCTTCTATGGCTACACCTTC.

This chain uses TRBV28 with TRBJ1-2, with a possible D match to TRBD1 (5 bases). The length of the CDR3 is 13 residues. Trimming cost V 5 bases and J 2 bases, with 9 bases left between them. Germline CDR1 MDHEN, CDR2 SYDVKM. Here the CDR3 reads CASSTGQNYGYTF. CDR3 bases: TGTGCCAGCAGTACTGGACAAAACTATGGCTACACCTTC.

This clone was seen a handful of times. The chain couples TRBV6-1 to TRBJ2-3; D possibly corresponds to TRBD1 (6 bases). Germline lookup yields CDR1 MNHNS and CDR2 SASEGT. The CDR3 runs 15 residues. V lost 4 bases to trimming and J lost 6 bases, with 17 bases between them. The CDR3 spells CASSGPRGRGDTQYF. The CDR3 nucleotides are TGTGCCAGCAGTGGGCCGAGGGGGAGAGGGGATACGCAGTATTTT.

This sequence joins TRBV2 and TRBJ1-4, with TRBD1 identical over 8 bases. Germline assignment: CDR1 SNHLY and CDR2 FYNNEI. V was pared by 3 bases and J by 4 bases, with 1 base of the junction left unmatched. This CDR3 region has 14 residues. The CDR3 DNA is TGTGCCAGCAGTGACAGGGGGCGTAATGAAAAACTGTTTTTT. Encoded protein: CASSDRGRNEKLFF.

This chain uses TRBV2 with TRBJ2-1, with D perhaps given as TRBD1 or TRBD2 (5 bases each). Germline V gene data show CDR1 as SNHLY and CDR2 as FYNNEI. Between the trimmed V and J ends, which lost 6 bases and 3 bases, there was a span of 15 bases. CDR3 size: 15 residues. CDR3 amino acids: CASRGSVRGYNEQFF. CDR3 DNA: TGTGCCAGCAGGGGGAGCGTTAGGGGCTACAATGAGCAGTTCTTC.

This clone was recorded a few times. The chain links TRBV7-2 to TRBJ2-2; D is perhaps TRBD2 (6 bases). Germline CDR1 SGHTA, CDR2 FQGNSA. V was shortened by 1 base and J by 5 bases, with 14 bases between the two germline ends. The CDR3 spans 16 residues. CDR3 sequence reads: CASSLGISGPTGELFF. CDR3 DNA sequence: TGTGCCAGCAGCTTAGGAATTAGCGGACCAACCGGGGAGCTGTTTTTT.

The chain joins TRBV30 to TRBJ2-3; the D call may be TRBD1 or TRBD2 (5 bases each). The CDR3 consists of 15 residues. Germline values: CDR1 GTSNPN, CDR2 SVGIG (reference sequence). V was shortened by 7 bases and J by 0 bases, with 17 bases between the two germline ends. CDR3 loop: CAFRPRGGSTDTQYF. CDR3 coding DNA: TGTGCCTTCCGTCCCCGGGGCGGGAGCACAGATACGCAGTATTTT.